This T cell receptor beta chain is from a study of spatial heterogeneity in lung cancer. Broader study findings: Tumors with more nonsynonymous mutations had more expanded intratumoral alpha and beta TCRs.

The CDR3 runs 16 residues. Per germline, CDR1 KGHDR and CDR2 SFDVKD. V lost 3 bases and J 2 bases, leaving 15 bases between the germline ends. On each TCR cDNA molecule, a unique molecular identifier was present. Using its own MiXCR run on the 5' RACE reads, TCRdb lists one record per CDR3 protein. The table has 7,000 to 8,500 distinct CDR3 sequences, approximately 3.6% seen once. The sample holds many counts of this clonotype. What it recognizes is unknown. Documented time point: sample taken at primary tumor resection. The donors comprised approximately 75 untreated early-stage non-small cell lung cancer patients. Unsorted whole RNA from tumor, nontumor lung or frozen PBMC underwent sequencing.

This TCR was recovered from a male donor with early-stage non-small cell lung cancer. The chain recombines TRBV24-1 with TRBJ2-5; D is uncertain. This material consisted of lung tumor tissue, taken at surgery. In nucleotides, the CDR3 is TGTGCCACCAGTGATCCCGTGGGCGGTAGTCAAGAGACCCAGTACTTC. It yields the protein CATSDPVGGSQETQYF.